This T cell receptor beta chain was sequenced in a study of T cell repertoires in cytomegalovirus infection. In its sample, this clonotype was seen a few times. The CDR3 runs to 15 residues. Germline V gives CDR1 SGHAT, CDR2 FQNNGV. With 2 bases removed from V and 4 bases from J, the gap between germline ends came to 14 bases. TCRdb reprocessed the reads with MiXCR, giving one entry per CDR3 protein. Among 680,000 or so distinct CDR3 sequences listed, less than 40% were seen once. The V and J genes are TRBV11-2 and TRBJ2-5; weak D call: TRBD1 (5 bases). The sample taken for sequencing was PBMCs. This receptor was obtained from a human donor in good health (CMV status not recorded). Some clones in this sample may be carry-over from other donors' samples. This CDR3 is CASSLIFRVGETQYF. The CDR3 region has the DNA TGTGCCAGCAGCTTAATCTTCAGGGTGGGAGAGACCCAGTACTTC.